The 22 T cell receptor beta chains listed next were all sequenced from one sample in a study of shared clonotypes between healthy human individuals. Clones were sequenced by immunoSEQ multiplex PCR, and TCRdb holds only the in-frame ones, with some missing. This table holds some 2.3 million clones, about 92% found once. Sequencing was performed on naive CD4+ T cells from PBMCs. Noted subset: CD45RA+ positively selected. All receptors come from a young man in good health. Some clones in this sample may be carry-over from other donors' samples.

V and J are TRBV21-1 and TRBJ1-5. TRBV21-1 is a documented pseudogene. CDR3 length: 17 residues. The CDR3 sequence: CASSKAREIYSNQPQHF. The CDR3, as DNA: TGTGCCAGCAGCAAAGCGCGGGAGATTTATAGCAATCAGCCCCAGCATTTT.

As to this clone: The same CDR3 arises from other DNA sequences in this sample as well. The genes are TRBV18 and TRBJ2-5, with unresolved D. Germline-derived CDR1 and CDR2 are KGHSH and LQKENI. Trimming shortened V by 3 bases and J by 3 bases, and 8 bases separated the two germline ends. The CDR3 is 13 residues long. CDR3 in DNA: TGTGCCAGCTCACCTGGATCGAAAGAGACCCAGTACTTC. Protein sequence: CASSPGSKETQYF. The entire variable domain, with the rest obtained from reference TRBV18 and TRBJ2-5, is as follows: NAGVMQNPRHLVRRRGQEARLRCSPMKGHSHVYWYRQLPEEGLKFMVYLQKENIIDESGMPKERFSAEFPKEGPSILRIQQVVRGDSAAYFCASSPGSKETQYFGPGTRLLVL.

The J gene is TRBJ2-1, the V gene TRBV5-4; 9 positions agree with TRBD2. J lost 7 bases, V lost 4 bases, and 9 bases had no gene match. CDR1 and CDR2 (germline): SGHNT, YYREEE (reference sequence). This CDR3 contains 15 residues. The DNA for the CDR3 is TGTGCCAGCAGCCCAGCCGGGACTAGCTATAATGAGCAGTTCTTC. Translation gives CASSPAGTSYNEQFF.

This chain connects TRBV15 to TRBJ1-2; D is unclear. This CDR3 has 15 residues. Trimming took off 0 bases at V and 2 bases at J, with 10 bases between the two ends. In germline, CDR1 is LNHNV, CDR2 YYDKDF (reference sequence). The CDR3 DNA sequence: TGTGCCACCAGCAGAGAGACGGGCCGAAACTATGGCTACACCTTC. Residues: CATSRETGRNYGYTF.

V gene TRBV15 combines with J gene TRBJ2-2; no clear D gene. Trimming cost V 6 bases and J 2 bases, with 7 bases left between them. This CDR3 contains 13 residues. Germline CDR1 is LNHNV and CDR2 is YYDKDF (reference sequence). DNA of the CDR3: TGTGCCACCAGATGGTCTAACACCGGGGAGCTGTTTTTT. It encodes CATRWSNTGELFF. Full variable domain (rest looked up from reference TRBV15 and TRBJ2-2): DAMVIQNPRYQVTQFGKPVTLSCSQTLNHNVMYWYQQKSSQAPKLLFHYYDKDFNNEADTPDNFQSRRPNTSFCFLDIRSPGLGDTAMYLCATRWSNTGELFFGEGSRLTVL.

This clone has only a few counts. The gene calls are TRBV7-8 and TRBJ1-1; D not certain. This CDR3 has 13 residues. The V end lost 7 bases, the J end lost 0 bases, and 9 bases lay between the germline ends. Germline V gene lookup returns CDR1 SGHVS and CDR2 FQNEAQ. CDR3 residues: CASTHSLNTEAFF. CDR3 nucleotides: TGTGCCAGCACCCATTCACTGAACACTGAAGCTTTCTTT. The full variable domain, in which reference TRBV7-8 and TRBJ1-1 provide the parts outside the CDR3, is GAGVSQSPRYKVAKRGQDVALRCDPISGHVSLFWYQQALGQGPEFLTYFQNEAQLDKSGLPSDRFFAERPEGSVSTLKIQRTQQEDSAVYLCASTHSLNTEAFFGQGTRLTVV.

This clone has just one count. The rearrangement uses TRBV11-3 and TRBJ2-5; D is unclear. The CDR3 contains 13 residues. Germline assignment: CDR1 SGHNT and CDR2 YENEEA. Trimming removed 5 bases from V and 1 base from J, with 8 bases in between. This CDR3 reads CASSRSSQETQYF. CDR3 coding DNA: TGTGCCAGCAGCCGGTCTTCCCAAGAGACCCAGTACTTC.

The V and J genes are TRBV14 and TRBJ1-2; unclear D gene. The CDR3 totals 17 residues. Trimming shortened V by 0 bases and J by 1 base, and 15 bases separated the two germline ends. CDR1 and CDR2 from the germline V gene are SGHDN and FVKESK. This chain's CDR3 is CASSQDFGVSDNYGYTF. The CDR3 bases are TGTGCCAGCAGCCAAGACTTCGGGGTTTCCGATAACTATGGCTACACCTTC.

This clone was detected only once. The V call is TRBV18, the J call TRBJ2-5, with 7 bases aligning to TRBD2. Germline V lookup: CDR1 KGHSH, CDR2 LQKENI. The CDR3 is 16 amino acids. The V segment lost 0 bases and the J segment 5 bases; nucleotides outside the gene matches: 9. This chain's CDR3 is CASSPPGGGSGETQYF. The DNA for the CDR3 is TGTGCCAGCTCACCACCCGGAGGCGGGAGCGGGGAGACCCAGTACTTC.

The rearrangement joins TRBV5-4 to TRBJ1-2, with D perhaps TRBD1 (6 bases). There are 14 residues in the CDR3. The ends were cut back, 4 bases at V and 9 bases at J, with 19 bases in the middle. In germline, CDR1 is SGHNT, CDR2 YYREEE (reference sequence). This CDR3 reads CASSPGGDRGSYTF. In nucleotides, the CDR3 is TGTGCCAGCAGCCCGGGGGGCGACCGTGGAAGCTACACCTTC.

The DNA for the CDR3 is TGTGCCAGCAGCTTAGCGGGGATCAGTGACACGCGAAACACCATATATTTT. It specifies CASSLAGISDTRNTIYF. The chain carries TRBV7-6 and TRBJ1-3; D ambiguous. V lost 0 bases to trimming and J lost 5 bases, with 17 bases between them. The germline gives CDR1 SGHVS, CDR2 FNYEAQ. CDR3 size: 17 residues.

The V call is TRBV28, the J call TRBJ2-5, with D unclear. V was cut by 7 bases and J by 2 bases, with 8 bases left in between. Germline V CDR1 and CDR2: MDHEN, SYDVKM. This CDR3 is built from 12 residues. CDR3 DNA sequence: TGTGCCAGCACAGCCGGTCAAGAGACCCAGTACTTC. Translated, it gives CASTAGQETQYF.

This chain connects TRBV4-1 to TRBJ1-5; D gene ambiguous. CDR3 length equals 13 residues. V was clipped by 4 bases and J by 3 bases, with 7 bases between them. Per the germline V gene, CDR1 is MGHRA and CDR2 is YSYEKL. The CDR3 loop is CASSRLSNQPQHF. DNA of the CDR3: TGCGCCAGCAGCCGGCTATCCAATCAGCCCCAGCATTTT.

The V call is TRBV5-4, the J call TRBJ1-4; possible D gene TRBD1, 6 bases. Germline V gene sequence: CDR1 SGHNT, CDR2 YYREEE (reference sequence). CDR3 length equals 15 residues. V was clipped by 2 bases and J by 8 bases, with 16 bases between them. In DNA form, the CDR3 reads TGTGCCAGCAGCTTAAAACAGGGAACTCGAGAAAAACTGTTTTTT. Amino acid sequence: CASSLKQGTREKLFF.

The sample holds one count of this clone. This sequence joins TRBV7-3 and TRBJ2-2; D is unresolved. Germline-derived CDR1 and CDR2 are SGHTA and FQGTGA. V lost 5 bases to trimming and J lost 6 bases, with 10 bases between them. This CDR3 comprises 13 residues. CDR3 bases: TGTGCCAGCAGCACACGGGCCCCCGGGGAGCTGTTTTTT. The encoded protein is CASSTRAPGELFF.

The CDR3 DNA sequence: TGTGCCATCAGTACAGGGGGGGCCGGGGAGCTGTTTTTT. This sequence encodes CAISTGGAGELFF. The chain recombines TRBV10-3 with TRBJ2-2; D perhaps matches TRBD1 (8 bases). Germline V gives CDR1 ENHRY, CDR2 SYGVKD. The CDR3 runs 13 residues. The V end was cut by 5 bases, the J end by 6 bases, with 10 bases between.

The chain uses TRBV28 and TRBJ1-2, with no clear D. Germline CDR1 MDHEN, CDR2 SYDVKM. This CDR3 is built from 14 residues. V was shortened by 1 base and J by 4 bases, with 10 bases between the two germline ends. This chain's CDR3 is CASSLSSPVYGYTF. Here the CDR3 DNA reads TGTGCCAGCAGTTTATCGTCCCCCGTCTATGGCTACACCTTC.

The chain is built from TRBV11-2 and TRBJ1-1; tentatively, D is TRBD1 (5 bases). With 2 bases removed from V and 1 base from J, the gap between germline ends came to 11 bases. In germline, CDR1 is SGHAT, CDR2 FQNNGV. The CDR3 length is 15 residues. CDR3 sequence: CASSLYGHGNTEAFF. CDR3 DNA: TGTGCCAGCAGCTTATATGGACATGGGAACACTGAAGCTTTCTTT. The complete variable domain, with remaining parts taken from reference TRBV11-2 and TRBJ1-1, reads EAGVAQSPRYKIIEKRQSVAFWCNPISGHATLYWYQQILGQGPKLLIQFQNNGVVDDSQLPKDRFSAERLKGVDSTLKIQPAKLEDSAVYLCASSLYGHGNTEAFFGQGTRLTVV.

The chain is built from TRBV23-1 and TRBJ2-3; TRBD1 agrees at 10 bases. TRBV23-1 counts as an open reading frame of uncertain function. The trim removed 0 bases at V and 1 base at J, leaving 4 bases unmatched. The CDR3 length is 17 residues. CDR3 amino acids: CASSQSRTGGCTDTQYF. CDR3 DNA: TGCGCCAGCAGTCAATCCAGGACAGGGGGTTGCACAGATACGCAGTATTTT.

The rearrangement links TRBV5-1 to TRBJ2-7; TRBD1 aligns across 9 bases. The CDR3 runs to 16 residues. V dropped 5 bases and J dropped 7; count of bases not matched to a gene: 16. Germline values: CDR1 SGHRS, CDR2 YFSETQ. CDR3: CASSRTGAALGGEQYF. Here the CDR3 DNA reads TGCGCCAGCAGTAGGACAGGGGCGGCCCTAGGGGGGGAGCAGTACTTC.

This chain connects TRBV11-2 to TRBJ1-5; D unclear. The germline V and J ends were trimmed by 4 bases and 5 bases, with 9 bases remaining between them. Germline-derived CDR1 and CDR2 are SGHAT and FQNNGV. This CDR3 is 13 amino acids long. The DNA of the CDR3 is TGTGCCAGCAGCTCCTACAGTGATCAGCCCCAGCATTTT. Amino acid sequence: CASSSYSDQPQHF.

The gene calls are TRBV9 and TRBJ2-3; TRBD2 aligns across 10 bases. There are 14 residues in the CDR3. Unmatched junction bases numbered 6, after V lost 7 bases and J lost 4 bases. Germline V CDR1 and CDR2: SGDLS, YYNGEE. The CDR3 DNA follows: TGTGCCAGCGGAGGGCTAGCGGGAGCAGATACGCAGTATTTT. This codes for CASGGLAGADTQYF.